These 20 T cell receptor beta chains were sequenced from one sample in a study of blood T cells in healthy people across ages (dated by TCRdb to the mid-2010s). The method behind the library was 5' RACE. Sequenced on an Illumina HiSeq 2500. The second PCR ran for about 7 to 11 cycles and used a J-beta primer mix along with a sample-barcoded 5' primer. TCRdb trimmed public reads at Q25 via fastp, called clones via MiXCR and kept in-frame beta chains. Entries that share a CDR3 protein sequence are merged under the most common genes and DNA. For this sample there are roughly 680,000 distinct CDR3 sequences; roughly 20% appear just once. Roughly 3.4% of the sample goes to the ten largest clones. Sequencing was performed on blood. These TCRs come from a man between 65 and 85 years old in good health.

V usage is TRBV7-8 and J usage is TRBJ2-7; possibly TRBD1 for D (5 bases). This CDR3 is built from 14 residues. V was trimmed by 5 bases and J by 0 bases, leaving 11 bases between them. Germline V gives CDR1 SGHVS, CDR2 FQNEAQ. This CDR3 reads CASSVRTSSYEQYF. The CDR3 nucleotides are TGTGCCAGCAGCGTGCGGACAAGCTCCTACGAGCAGTACTTC.

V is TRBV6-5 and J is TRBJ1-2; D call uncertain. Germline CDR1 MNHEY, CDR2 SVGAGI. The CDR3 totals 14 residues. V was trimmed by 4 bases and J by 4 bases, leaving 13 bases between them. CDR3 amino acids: CASSFSPGSYGYTF. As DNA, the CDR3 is TGTGCCAGCAGTTTCTCCCCGGGGTCCTATGGCTACACCTTC.

The CDR3 loop is CASSPGQMGAEAFF. The CDR3 DNA reads as TGTGCCAGCAGTCCGGGACAAATGGGCGCTGAAGCTTTCTTT. The J gene is TRBJ1-1, the V gene TRBV27; TRBD1 is a possible D gene (6 bases). The V and J ends lost 5 bases and 6 bases respectively, with 16 bases between them. Germline CDR1 and CDR2: MNHEY and SMNVEV (reference sequence). The CDR3 spans 14 residues.

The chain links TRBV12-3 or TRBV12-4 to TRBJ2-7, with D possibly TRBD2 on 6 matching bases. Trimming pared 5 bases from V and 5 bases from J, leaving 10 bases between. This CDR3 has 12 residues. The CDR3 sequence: CASSLWGDEQYF. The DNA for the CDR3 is TGTGCCAGCAGTCTATGGGGGGACGAGCAGTACTTC.

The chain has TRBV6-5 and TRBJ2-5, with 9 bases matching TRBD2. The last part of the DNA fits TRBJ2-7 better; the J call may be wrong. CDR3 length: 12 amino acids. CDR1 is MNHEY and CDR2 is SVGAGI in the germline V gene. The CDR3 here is CASRSGRYEQYF. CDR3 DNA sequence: TGTGCCAGCAGAAGCGGGAGGTACGAGCAGTACTTC.

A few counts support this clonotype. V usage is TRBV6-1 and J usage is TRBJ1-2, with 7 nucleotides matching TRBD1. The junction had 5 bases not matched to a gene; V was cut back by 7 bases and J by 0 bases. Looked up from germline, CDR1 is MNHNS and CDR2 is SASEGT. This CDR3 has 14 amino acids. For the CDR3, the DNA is TGTGCCAGCACCGACAGGGTAGCTAACTATGGCTACACCTTC. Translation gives CASTDRVANYGYTF.

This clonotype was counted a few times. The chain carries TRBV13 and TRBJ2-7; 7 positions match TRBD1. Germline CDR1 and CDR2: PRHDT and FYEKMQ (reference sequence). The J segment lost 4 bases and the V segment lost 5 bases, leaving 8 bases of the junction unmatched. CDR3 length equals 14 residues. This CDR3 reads CASSSRDRQYEQYF. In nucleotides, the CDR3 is TGTGCCAGCAGCAGCCGGGACAGACAGTACGAGCAGTACTTC.

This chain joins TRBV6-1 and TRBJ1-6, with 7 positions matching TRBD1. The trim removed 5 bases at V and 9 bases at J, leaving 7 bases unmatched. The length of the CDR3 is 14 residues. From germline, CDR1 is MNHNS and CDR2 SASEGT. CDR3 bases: TGTGCCAGCAGTCTCGAGGGGGCCGGTTCACCCCTCCACTTT. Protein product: CASSLEGAGSPLHF.

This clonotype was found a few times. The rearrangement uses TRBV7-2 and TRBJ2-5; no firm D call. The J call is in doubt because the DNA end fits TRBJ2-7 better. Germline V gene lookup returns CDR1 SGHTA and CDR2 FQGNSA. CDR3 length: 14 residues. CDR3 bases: TGTGCCAGCAGCTTAGAGGCCAGAAATTACGAGCAGTACTTC. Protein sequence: CASSLEARNYEQYF.

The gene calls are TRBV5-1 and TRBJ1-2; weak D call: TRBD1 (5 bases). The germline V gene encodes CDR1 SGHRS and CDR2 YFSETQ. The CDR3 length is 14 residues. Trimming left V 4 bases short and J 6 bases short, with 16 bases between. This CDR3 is CASSDGLVGHGYTF. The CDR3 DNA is TGCGCCAGCAGCGACGGACTGGTGGGGCATGGCTACACCTTC.

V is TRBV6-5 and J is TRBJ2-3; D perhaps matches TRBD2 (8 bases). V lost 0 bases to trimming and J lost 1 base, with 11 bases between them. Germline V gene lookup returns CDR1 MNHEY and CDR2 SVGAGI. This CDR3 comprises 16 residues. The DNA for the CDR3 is TGTGCCAGCAGTTACTCTAGCGGGACAGGCACAGATACGCAGTATTTT. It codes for CASSYSSGTGTDTQYF.

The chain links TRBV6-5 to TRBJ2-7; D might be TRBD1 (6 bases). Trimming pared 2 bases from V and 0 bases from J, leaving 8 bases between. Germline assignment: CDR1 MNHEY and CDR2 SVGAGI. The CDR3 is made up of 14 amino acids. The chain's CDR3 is CASSYRTASYEQYF. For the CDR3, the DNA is TGTGCCAGCAGTTACCGGACAGCCTCCTACGAGCAGTACTTC.

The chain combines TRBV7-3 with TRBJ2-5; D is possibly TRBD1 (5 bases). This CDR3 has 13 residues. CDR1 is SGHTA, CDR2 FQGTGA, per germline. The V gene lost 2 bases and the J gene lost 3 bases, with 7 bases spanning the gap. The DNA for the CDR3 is TGTGCCAGCAGCTTAGGACATAAAGAGACCCAGTACTTC. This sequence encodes CASSLGHKETQYF.

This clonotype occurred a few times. CDR3 bases: TGCAGTGGGCGGGAGGGCACAGATACGCAGTATTTT. As protein: CSGREGTDTQYF. This chain links TRBV20-1 with TRBJ2-3; 8 bases map to TRBD2. The CDR3 totals 12 residues. The ends lost 7 bases at V and 1 base at J; junction bases unmatched: 1. Per the germline V gene, CDR1 is DFQATT and CDR2 is SNEGSKA (reference sequence).

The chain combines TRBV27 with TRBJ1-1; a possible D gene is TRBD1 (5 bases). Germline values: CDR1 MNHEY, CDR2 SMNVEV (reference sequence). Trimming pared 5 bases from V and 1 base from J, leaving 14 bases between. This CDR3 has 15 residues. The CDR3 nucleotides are TGTGCCAGCAGTCGAGGGGTAACAGGGAACACTGAAGCTTTCTTT. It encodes CASSRGVTGNTEAFF.

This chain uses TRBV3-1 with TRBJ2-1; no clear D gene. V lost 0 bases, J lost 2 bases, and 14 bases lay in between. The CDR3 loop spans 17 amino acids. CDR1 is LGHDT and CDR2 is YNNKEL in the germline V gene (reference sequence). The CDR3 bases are TGTGCCAGCAGCCAAGAGGCGACCCCTAAGCCCTACAATGAGCAGTTCTTC. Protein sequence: CASSQEATPKPYNEQFF.

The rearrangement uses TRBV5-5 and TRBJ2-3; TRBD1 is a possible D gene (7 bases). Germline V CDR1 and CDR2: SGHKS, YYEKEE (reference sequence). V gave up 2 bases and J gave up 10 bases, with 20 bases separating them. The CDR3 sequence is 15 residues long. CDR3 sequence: CASSFRTGGEDAQYF. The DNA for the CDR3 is TGTGCCAGCAGCTTTCGGACAGGAGGGGAGGATGCGCAGTATTTT.

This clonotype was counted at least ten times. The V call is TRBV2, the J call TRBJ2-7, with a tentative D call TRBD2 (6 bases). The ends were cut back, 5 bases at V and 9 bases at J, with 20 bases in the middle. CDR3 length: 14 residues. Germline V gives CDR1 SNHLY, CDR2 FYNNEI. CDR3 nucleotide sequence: TGTGCCAGCAGTTCGAACCGGGACTCCGAACGGCAGTACTTC. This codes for CASSSNRDSERQYF.

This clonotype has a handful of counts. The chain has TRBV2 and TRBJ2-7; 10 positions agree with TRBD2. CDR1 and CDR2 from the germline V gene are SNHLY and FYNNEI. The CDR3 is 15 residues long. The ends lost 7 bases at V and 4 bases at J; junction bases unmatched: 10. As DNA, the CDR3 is TGTGCCAGCACCGCGACTAGCGGGTATGGTTACGAGCAGTACTTC. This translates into CASTATSGYGYEQYF.

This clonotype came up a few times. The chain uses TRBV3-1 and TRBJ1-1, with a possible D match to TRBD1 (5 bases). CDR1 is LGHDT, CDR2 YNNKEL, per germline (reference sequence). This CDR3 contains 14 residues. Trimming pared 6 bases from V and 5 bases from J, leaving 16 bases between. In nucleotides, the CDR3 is TGTGCCAGCAGTGCCGGGGGGATGGGGACTGAAGCTTTCTTT. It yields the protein CASSAGGMGTEAFF.